This TCR beta chain was recorded in a study of spatial heterogeneity in lung cancer. Many counts were recorded for this clonotype. The antigen is not known. The time point was: sample taken at primary tumor resection. Tumor, nontumor lung or frozen PBMC supplied whole RNA, sequenced without sorting. Study conclusions and caveats: Blood showed ubiquitous tumor TCRs more often at resection than at routine follow-up.

J lost 2 bases, V lost 4 bases, and 0 bases had no gene match. The germline V gene encodes CDR1 SGHDT and CDR2 YYEEEE. The CDR3 has 13 residues. TCRdb re-called the 5' RACE reads with MiXCR, one entry per CDR3 protein. This sample has more than 85,000 distinct CDR3 sequences, with roughly 8.7% found just once. This sequence originates from a male donor with early-stage non-small cell lung cancer. V usage is TRBV5-6 and J usage is TRBJ2-7; 10 bases fit TRBD2. Source: PBMCs, taken at surgery. The CDR3 protein is CASSGTSAYEQYF. CDR3 bases: TGTGCCAGCAGCGGGACTAGCGCCTACGAGCAGTACTTC.